The entry below describes one T cell receptor (beta chain). This specimen belongs to a study of blood T cell repertoires in COVID-19. Profiling relied on immunoSEQ multiplex PCR, and the TCRdb table lists in-frame clones only, not all of them. Among about 150,000 clones, 80% to 90% were seen once, and the ten largest hold 9.8%. The receptor's source is a woman aged 50 to 60 with acute or convalescent COVID-19. The sequencing input was peripheral blood.

The chain's CDR3 is CASSQGPEQYF. DNA for the CDR3: TGTGCCAGCAGCCAAGGGCCCGAGCAGTACTTC. The J gene is TRBJ2-7, the V gene TRBV3-1 (or the pseudogene TRBV3-2); D ambiguous. V dropped 1 base and J dropped 6 bases, with 4 bases sitting between them. The germline CDR1 and CDR2 sequences are LGHDT and YNNKEL (reference sequence). The CDR3 covers 11 residues.